Sequencing of this T cell receptor (beta chain) was carried out in a study of Graves' ophthalmopathy and Graves' hyperthyroidism. This clonotype was picked up many times. Germline CDR1 is MNHEY and CDR2 is SMNVEV (reference sequence). CDR3 length: 13 amino acids. Trimming cost V 8 bases and J 7 bases, with 14 bases left between them. Exclusion applied to patients with other autoimmune diseases, uncontrolled infections, pregnancy or lactation. Amplification of the TCR beta CDR3 regions used RNA transcripts (as template). Second-round multiplex PCR followed a first-round RT-PCR using HTBI primers. Each CDR3 protein gets one entry after TCRdb re-called the multiplex PCR reads with MiXCR. This sample has about 620,000 distinct CDR3 sequences, with 22% found just once.

The chain links TRBV27 to TRBJ2-2, with D possibly matching TRBD1 (6 bases). The sequenced material came from peripheral blood. This sequence originates from a woman under 30 with stable Graves' hyperthyroidism. Some clones in this sample may be carry-over from other donors' samples. The CDR3 DNA follows: TGTGCCAGCCGCGTTGGGGGCGGCGGGGAGCTGTTTTTT. Residues: CASRVGGGGELFF.